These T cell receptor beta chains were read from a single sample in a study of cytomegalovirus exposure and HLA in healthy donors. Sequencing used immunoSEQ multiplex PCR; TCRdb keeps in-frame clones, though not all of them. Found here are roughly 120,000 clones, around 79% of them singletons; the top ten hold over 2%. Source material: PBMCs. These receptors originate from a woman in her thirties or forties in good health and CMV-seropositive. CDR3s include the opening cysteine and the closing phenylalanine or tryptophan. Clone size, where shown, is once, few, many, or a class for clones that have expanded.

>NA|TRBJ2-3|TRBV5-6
CASSATSGGSDTQYF
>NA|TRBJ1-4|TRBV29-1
CSATGDNEKLFF
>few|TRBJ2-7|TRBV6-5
CASTGTGKNYEQYF
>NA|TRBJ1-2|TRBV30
CAWSVIKGYTF
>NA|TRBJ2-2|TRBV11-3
CASSLAGGRKTGELFF
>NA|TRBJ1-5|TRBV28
CASNIEGGLNQPQHF
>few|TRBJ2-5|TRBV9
CASSVAPQGGGETQYF
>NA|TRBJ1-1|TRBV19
CASKEDRGRTEAFF
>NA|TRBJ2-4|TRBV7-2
CASSPRGRGALAKNIQYF
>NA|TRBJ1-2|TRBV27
CASSSTENYGYTF
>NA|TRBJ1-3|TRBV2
CASSEGPTPNTIYF
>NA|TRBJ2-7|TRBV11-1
CASSRNGAGVSDEQYF
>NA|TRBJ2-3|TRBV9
CASSVGGLPMTDTQYF
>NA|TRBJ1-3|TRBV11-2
CASSPYVSISGNTIYF
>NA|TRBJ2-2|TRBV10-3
CATGTGVNTGELFF
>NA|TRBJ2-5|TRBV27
CASSLIVAGGAGASGSFQTQYF
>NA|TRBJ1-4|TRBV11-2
CASSWRGGEKLFF
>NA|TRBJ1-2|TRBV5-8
CASSVQGAAYGYTF
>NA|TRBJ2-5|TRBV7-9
CASSSGTGLQETQYF
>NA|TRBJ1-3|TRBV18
CASSPPHRLSGNTIYF
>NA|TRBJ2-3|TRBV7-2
CASRQRGGSGSSRGDTQYF
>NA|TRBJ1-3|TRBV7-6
CASSSQAGNTIYF
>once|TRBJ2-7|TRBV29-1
CSGGEVQEQYF
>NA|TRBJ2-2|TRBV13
CASSFLGAGELFF
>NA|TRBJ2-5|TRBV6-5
CASSLGPQETQYF
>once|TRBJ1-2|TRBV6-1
CASSEAVVREAYGYTF
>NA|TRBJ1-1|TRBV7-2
CASTLDRNTEAFF
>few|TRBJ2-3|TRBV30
CAWDTSGFTDTQYF
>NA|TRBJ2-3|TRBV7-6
CASSLDLLAARTDTQYF
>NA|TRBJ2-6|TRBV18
CASSPEAPSSGANVLTF
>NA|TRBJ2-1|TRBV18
CASSPRGDNEQFF
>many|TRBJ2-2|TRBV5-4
CASSYRGLNTGELFF
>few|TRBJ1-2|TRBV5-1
CASSQQGGKSYTF
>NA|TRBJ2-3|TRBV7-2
CASSSGQQTDTQYF
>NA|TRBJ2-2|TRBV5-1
CASSGRTSAYIFANTGELFF
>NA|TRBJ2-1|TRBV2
CASRDEISGGEQFF
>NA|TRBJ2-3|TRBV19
CASSRPVGGTDTQYF
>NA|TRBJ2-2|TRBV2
CASTNRSLSIVNTGELFF
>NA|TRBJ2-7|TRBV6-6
CASGHPGFRRDEQYF
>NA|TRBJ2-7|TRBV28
CASSSMGGRSYEQYF
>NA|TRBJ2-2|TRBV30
CAWMRGGRTGELFF
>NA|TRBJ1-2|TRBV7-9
CASSYGLDRVYGYTF
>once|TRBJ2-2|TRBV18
CATIGTGAFAGELFF
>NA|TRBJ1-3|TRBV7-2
CASSRDSPVSPGNTIYF
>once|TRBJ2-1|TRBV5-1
CASRAGIAGGSNEQFF
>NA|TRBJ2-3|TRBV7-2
CASSFPTGGPPTDTQYF
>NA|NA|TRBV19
CASSRDRGQTYEQYF
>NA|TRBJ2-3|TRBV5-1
CASSFYRGRADTQYF
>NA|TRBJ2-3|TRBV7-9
CASITQGGSGDTQYF
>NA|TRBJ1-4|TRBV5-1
CASSLGTGSEKLFF
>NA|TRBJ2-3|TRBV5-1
CASSLTSGGPSTDTQYF
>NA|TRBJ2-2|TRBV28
CASSSGGVGELFF
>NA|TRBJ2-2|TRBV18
CASSPRLMGQGTLSGTGELFF
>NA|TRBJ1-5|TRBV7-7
CASSQGENQPQHF
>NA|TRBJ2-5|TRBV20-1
CSAAYQETQYF